Listed here are 2 T cell receptor beta chains from one sample, sequenced in a study of T cell responses to AZD1222 COVID-19 vaccine. Only in-frame clones appear in the TCRdb table, and some are missing; sequencing was by immunoSEQ multiplex PCR. The sample holds 100,000 or so clones, around nine tenths seen once. Source: peripheral blood, taken on day 0 of AZD1222 vaccination. All receptors derive from an adult in good health.

CDR3: CASSAGPTGYEQYF. The CDR3 DNA sequence: TGTGCCAGCAGTGCCGGCCCCACGGGTTACGAGCAGTACTTC. V and J are TRBV27 and TRBJ2-7, with no clear D. Trimming took 5 bases from V and 4 from J, leaving 15 bases between them. There are 14 residues in the CDR3. The V gene's germline CDR1 is MNHEY and CDR2 SMNVEV (reference sequence).

This clone was observed a few times. V is TRBV28 and J is TRBJ2-7; possible D gene TRBD2, 6 bases. The CDR3 sequence is 14 residues long. V was trimmed by 2 bases and J by 0 bases, leaving 8 bases between them. Germline loops: CDR1 MDHEN, CDR2 SYDVKM. The CDR3 here is CASSLAGLSYEQYF. The CDR3 DNA reads as TGTGCCAGCAGTTTAGCGGGACTCTCCTACGAGCAGTACTTC.